The next 30 T cell receptor beta chains were all read from a single sample in a study of T cell repertoires in cytomegalovirus infection. TCRdb re-called the reads through MiXCR, storing one row per CDR3 protein. The sample has about 830,000 distinct CDR3 sequences; 30% to 35% are singletons. These receptors are not linked to any known antigen. The sample consisted of cultured CD8+ T cells from PBMCs, taken from culture after CMV antigen stimulation. The receptors here all came from a human donor in good health (CMV status not recorded). Some clones in this sample may be carry-over from other donors' samples.

This rearrangement joins TRBV19 to TRBJ1-5; unclear D gene. The CDR3 length is 12 residues. Germline values: CDR1 LNHDA, CDR2 SQIVND (reference sequence). V lost 7 bases and J 7 bases, leaving 11 bases between the germline ends. CDR3 DNA: TGTGCCAGTACCTCCGGTAGGCAGCCCCAGCATTTT. It codes for CASTSGRQPQHF.

The sample holds many counts of this clonotype. This chain connects TRBV7-3 to TRBJ2-1; 7 positions match TRBD1. Germline assignment: CDR1 SGHTA and CDR2 FQGTGA. The CDR3 runs to 14 residues. Trimming at V came to 2 bases and at J to 7 bases, leaving 5 bases not matched to a gene. The CDR3, as DNA: TGTGCCAGCAGCTTAGGGCAGGGGGAAAATGAGCAGTTCTTC. It codes for CASSLGQGENEQFF.

This clonotype came up a few times. J is TRBJ1-2 and V is TRBV20-1; D may be TRBD1 (5 bases). Germline V gene sequence: CDR1 DFQATT, CDR2 SNEGSKA (reference sequence). The CDR3 length is 14 residues. V lost 1 base, J lost 1 base, and 10 bases lay in between. Here the CDR3 DNA reads TGCAGTGCTAGAGGGGACCGCCGTAACTATGGCTACACCTTC. Translated: CSARGDRRNYGYTF.

In its sample, this clonotype was seen many times. DNA of the CDR3: TGTGCCAGCAGCGCCTGGGGGCTGGACGAGCAGTACGTC. It yields the protein CASSAWGLDEQYV. The J gene is TRBJ2-7, the V gene TRBV7-2, with D perhaps TRBD1 (6 bases). Trimming shortened V by 5 bases and J by 5 bases, and 13 bases separated the two germline ends. The germline V gene encodes CDR1 SGHTA and CDR2 FQGNSA. The CDR3 runs 13 residues.

This clonotype occurred a few times. The chain has TRBV6-2 or TRBV6-3 and TRBJ2-7; possibly TRBD1 or TRBD2 for D (5 bases each). Germline V gene sequence: CDR1 MNHEY, CDR2 SVGEGT. Trimming cost V 8 bases and J 7 bases, with 21 bases left between them. CDR3 size: 14 residues. In DNA, the CDR3 is TGTGCCAGCGGACCCTCCCGGGACCTTGGAGAGCAGTACGTC. Amino acids: CASGPSRDLGEQYV.

This clonotype showed up just a few times. This chain uses TRBV7-9 with TRBJ1-4; D is perhaps TRBD1 (5 bases). With 5 bases removed from V and 0 bases from J, the gap between germline ends came to 10 bases. The CDR3 contains 15 residues. Germline V gives CDR1 SEHNR, CDR2 FQNEAQ (reference sequence). This chain's CDR3 is CASSTDSATNEKLFF. CDR3 nucleotide sequence: TGTGCCAGCAGCACCGACAGTGCAACTAATGAAAAACTGTTTTTT.

The chain links TRBV2 to TRBJ2-1; D may be TRBD1 or TRBD2 (6 bases each). Germline-derived CDR1 and CDR2 are SNHLY and FYNNEI. CDR3 size: 12 residues. The CDR3 DNA follows: TGTGCAGAGGGGGGTTCAATGAATGAGCAGTTCTTC. Its protein product is CAEGGSMNEQFF. The full variable domain, completed using reference TRBV2 and TRBJ2-1, is EPEVTQTPSHQVTQMGQEVILRCVPISNHLYFYWYRQILGQKVEFLVSFYNNEISEKSEIFDDQFSVERPDGSNFTLKIRSTKLEDSAMYFCAEGGSMNEQFFGPGTRLTVL.

V and J are TRBV4-3 and TRBJ2-3; tentative D call: TRBD2 (7 bases). Germline values: CDR1 LGHNA, CDR2 YSLEER. This CDR3 region has 18 residues. V gave up 0 bases and J gave up 0 bases, with 16 bases separating them. DNA for the CDR3: TGCGCCAGCAGCCAAGACCCGGGGGGCCGATCTAGCACAGATACGCAGTATTTT. Translated, it gives CASSQDPGGRSSTDTQYF.

This clonotype was seen a few times. The chain recombines TRBV6-1 with TRBJ2-1; 9 bases are shared with TRBD2. Losses at the gene ends were 2 bases for V and 8 bases for J; bases not matched to a gene: 7. CDR3 length equals 15 residues. Germline V gene lookup returns CDR1 MNHNS and CDR2 SASEGT. CDR3 coding DNA: TGTGCCAGCAGTGAATGGCGGGGGGGCTTGGATGAGCAGTTCTTC. This gives the protein CASSEWRGGLDEQFF.

This clonotype appeared a single time. V usage is TRBV9 and J usage is TRBJ1-4; possibly TRBD1 for D (5 bases). Looked up from germline, CDR1 is SGDLS and CDR2 is YYNGEE. Trimming pared 4 bases from V and 7 bases from J, leaving 20 bases between. This CDR3 is 16 amino acids long. CDR3 in DNA: TGTGCCAGCAGCCGGGACGGCCGTTTATTGAGTGAAAAACTGTTTTTT. It codes for CASSRDGRLLSEKLFF. Full variable domain (missing parts from reference TRBV9 and TRBJ1-4): DSGVTQTPKHLITATGQRVTLRCSPRSGDLSVYWYQQSLDQGLQFLIQYYNGEERAKGNILERFSAQQFPDLHSELNLSSLELGDSALYFCASSRDGRLLSEKLFFGSGTQLSVL.

This chain joins TRBV19 and TRBJ1-1; perhaps TRBD1 as D (6 bases). With 7 bases removed from V and 1 base from J, the gap between germline ends came to 10 bases. Per germline, CDR1 LNHDA and CDR2 SQIVND (reference sequence). The CDR3 runs to 13 residues. CDR3 residues: CASTGQPNTEAFF. In DNA form, the CDR3 reads TGTGCCAGTACCGGACAGCCGAACACTGAAGCTTTCTTT.

This clonotype has ten or more counts. The chain employs TRBV7-6 and TRBJ2-1; D remains ambiguous. Trimming left V 4 bases short and J 0 bases short, with 22 bases between. The CDR3 has 19 residues. CDR1 is SGHVS and CDR2 is FNYEAQ in the germline V gene. CDR3 amino acids: CASSSPSSLGRSSYNEQFF. In DNA, the CDR3 is TGTGCCAGCAGCTCTCCTAGTAGCCTAGGACGGAGCTCCTACAATGAGCAGTTCTTC.

This chain joins TRBV5-1 and TRBJ2-2, with 9 bases aligning to TRBD1. Germline-derived CDR1 and CDR2 are SGHRS and YFSETQ. The trim removed 6 bases at V and 5 bases at J, leaving 8 bases unmatched. The CDR3 sequence is 15 residues long. CDR3: CASNTGGAGTGELFF. In DNA form, the CDR3 reads TGCGCCAGCAACACAGGGGGCGCTGGTACCGGGGAGCTGTTTTTT.

The chain links TRBV27 to TRBJ1-1; the D is unclear. The CDR3 length is 13 residues. V lost 3 bases and J lost 3, with 8 bases in between. Looked up from germline, CDR1 is MNHEY and CDR2 is SMNVEV (reference sequence). Here the CDR3 DNA reads TGTGCCAGCAGTTTCAATGGGGACACTGAAGCTTTCTTT. Translation gives CASSFNGDTEAFF.

Of note for this clonotype: A read error may account for a junction end that differs from germline. The rearrangement uses TRBV5-6 and TRBJ2-1; D is uncertain. Germline-derived CDR1 and CDR2 are SGHDT and YYEEEE. CDR3 size: 13 residues. The CDR3 loop is CASSLKYETRGIF. CDR3 nucleotides: TGTGCCAGCAGCTTGAAGTACGAGACCCGTGGGATCTTC.

This clonotype was counted a few times. V usage is TRBV12-5 and J usage is TRBJ2-2; D is unclear. The V gene lost 4 bases and the J gene lost 5 bases, with 5 bases spanning the gap. Germline assignment: CDR1 LGHNT and CDR2 FRNRAP. CDR3 size: 12 residues. This CDR3 is CASGSFTGELFF. The CDR3 bases are TGTGCTAGTGGTTCTTTTACCGGGGAGCTGTTTTTT.

The table lists this clonotype with many counts. The chain joins TRBV12-3 or TRBV12-4 to TRBJ2-2; D unresolved. The ends were cut back, 8 bases at V and 3 bases at J, with 16 bases in the middle. The length of the CDR3 is 15 residues. For the CDR3, the DNA is TGTGCCAGCGGCCCCCGGGTCCACTACACCGGGGAGCTGTTTTTT. Its translation: CASGPRVHYTGELFF.

The rearrangement links TRBV20-1 to TRBJ2-1; 9 bases agree with TRBD1. The germline V gene has CDR1 DFQATT and CDR2 SNEGSKA (reference sequence). The CDR3 consists of 16 residues. J lost 0 bases, V lost 3 bases, and 6 bases had no gene match. This CDR3 reads CSASQPGQGSYNEQFF. In DNA, the CDR3 is TGCAGTGCTAGTCAACCGGGACAGGGCTCCTACAATGAGCAGTTCTTC.

V and J are TRBV2 and TRBJ1-2; D gene ambiguous. V was trimmed by 10 bases and J by 4 bases, leaving 13 bases between them. The CDR3 totals 12 residues. Germline loops: CDR1 SNHLY, CDR2 FYNNEI. The CDR3 nucleotides are TGTGCCACCACCCGGAGTCTCTATGGCTACACCTTC. This encodes CATTRSLYGYTF. Full variable domain (remainder filled in from reference TRBV2 and TRBJ1-2): EPEVTQTPSHQVTQMGQEVILRCVPISNHLYFYWYRQILGQKVEFLVSFYNNEISEKSEIFDDQFSVERPDGSNFTLKIRSTKLEDSAMYFCATTRSLYGYTFGSGTRLTVV.

V is TRBV6-6 and J is TRBJ2-5; 10 bases match TRBD2. The CDR3 totals 15 residues. The V segment lost 2 bases and the J segment 4 bases; nucleotides outside the gene matches: 4. CDR1 is MNHNY and CDR2 is SVGAGI in the germline V gene (reference sequence). The CDR3 is CASSYERGGRETQYF. CDR3 bases: TGTGCCAGCAGTTACGAGCGGGGGGGCCGAGAGACCCAGTACTTC.

J is TRBJ2-3 and V is TRBV20-1; 10 bases agree with TRBD2. The V gene end was trimmed by 0 bases and the J gene end by 4 bases; junction bases not matched to a gene: 10. Germline V CDR1 and CDR2: DFQATT, SNEGSKA (reference sequence). This CDR3 region has 17 residues. The CDR3: CSARDLTSGELADTQYF. The CDR3 DNA sequence: TGCAGTGCTAGAGATCTAACTAGCGGGGAACTGGCAGATACGCAGTATTTT.

The chain uses TRBV7-9 and TRBJ2-5; TRBD2 agrees at 7 bases. V dropped 5 bases and J dropped 2; count of bases not matched to a gene: 5. The germline CDR1 and CDR2 sequences are SEHNR and FQNEAQ (reference sequence). The CDR3 extends over 14 amino acids. The DNA of the CDR3 is TGTGCCAGCAGCCCTCCGGGGGGACAAGAGACCCAGTACTTC. Residues: CASSPPGGQETQYF.

V is TRBV9 and J is TRBJ1-2; D is uncertain. CDR1 and CDR2 from the germline V gene are SGDLS and YYNGEE. The CDR3 is 12 residues long. Trimming pared 4 bases from V and 7 bases from J, leaving 11 bases between. CDR3 in DNA: TGTGCCAGCAGCTCCCAGGCCGGTGGCTACACCTTC. Protein product: CASSSQAGGYTF.

This clonotype was observed a few times. CDR3 coding DNA: TGTGCCAGCAGCGTGACTAGCGGGGGGGTATATGAGCAGTTCTTC. It specifies CASSVTSGGVYEQFF. The rearrangement links TRBV11-1 to TRBJ2-1, with TRBD2 identical over 14 bases. Trimming took 5 bases from V and 8 from J; bases not matched to a gene: 5. Germline CDR1 is SGHAT and CDR2 is FQDESV (reference sequence). The CDR3 contains 15 residues.

This chain connects TRBV6-8 to TRBJ1-2; 11 bases line up with TRBD1. Germline V lookup: CDR1 MNHGY, CDR2 SAAAGT. The junction had 9 bases not matched to a gene; V was cut back by 6 bases and J by 3 bases. This CDR3 has 16 residues. CDR3 nucleotides: TGTGCCAGCAGATACACTCCGGGACAGGGGGACTATGGCTACACCTTC. It codes for CASRYTPGQGDYGYTF.

The CDR3 DNA follows: TGTGCCAGCAGCTTAGCCGGGACAGTATCCTTGAACACTGAAGCTTTCTTT. Residues: CASSLAGTVSLNTEAFF. The V gene is TRBV7-8, the J gene TRBJ1-1, with 7 bases aligning to TRBD1. The CDR3 extends over 17 amino acids. CDR1 is SGHVS and CDR2 is FQNEAQ in the germline V gene. V was pared by 0 bases and J by 0 bases, with 7 bases of the junction left unmatched.

This chain links TRBV4-3 with TRBJ2-5, with 14 bases lining up with TRBD2. Germline V gene sequence: CDR1 LGHNA, CDR2 YSLEER. This CDR3 has 19 residues. Trimming removed 3 bases from V and 2 bases from J; junction bases left unmatched: 11. CDR3 sequence: CASSQSKGLAGELQETQYF. The CDR3 bases are TGCGCCAGCAGCCAGTCAAAGGGACTAGCGGGGGAGTTACAAGAGACCCAGTACTTC.

V gene TRBV12-3 or TRBV12-4 combines with J gene TRBJ1-5, with 7 bases matching TRBD1. The CDR3 runs 16 residues. V gave up 3 bases and J gave up 3 bases; unmatched junction bases: 8. The chain's CDR3 is CASSFIPGTANQPQHF. The CDR3 bases are TGTGCCAGCAGTTTCATCCCAGGGACAGCCAATCAGCCCCAGCATTTT.

V gene TRBV24-1 combines with J gene TRBJ2-3, with TRBD2 as a possible D gene (6 bases). V shed 1 base and J shed 2 bases, with 15 bases lying between them. CDR3 size: 17 residues. Germline lookup yields CDR1 KGHDR and CDR2 SFDVKD. The CDR3 DNA follows: TGTGCCACCAGTGATTTAGGCGCTAGCGAAGACACAGATACGCAGTATTTT. Its translation: CATSDLGASEDTDTQYF.

This clonotype was detected a few times. CDR3 sequence reads: CASSLGSLAPLHF. In nucleotides, the CDR3 is TGTGCCAGCAGCTTGGGGTCTTTAGCACCCCTCCACTTT. The rearrangement joins TRBV11-2 to TRBJ1-6; no reliable D call. The V gene's germline CDR1 is SGHAT and CDR2 FQNNGV. CDR3 length: 13 residues. V was clipped by 3 bases and J by 11 bases, with 11 bases between them.